This T cell receptor (beta chain) was found in a study of T cell repertoires in cytomegalovirus infection. TCRdb fed the reads into MiXCR, producing one record per CDR3 protein. The data hold 200,000 to 300,000 distinct CDR3 sequences, with approximately 10% observed a single time. This clonotype occurred many times. Its antigen is still unknown. CDR1 is SGHNT and CDR2 is YENEEA in the germline V gene. Trimming stripped 5 bases from V and 2 bases from J, with 16 bases between. CDR3 length equals 16 residues. Findings and caveats of the study: There were HLA-C-restricted CMV-specific TCR beta clonotypes dominating the ex vivo response. Summed public TCR beta family frequency identified CMV carriers bearing the relevant HLA.

V usage is TRBV11-3 and J usage is TRBJ1-5, with D possibly TRBD1 on 5 matching bases. Sequencing was done on a sample of PBMCs. This sequence originates from a human donor in good health (CMV status not recorded). Some clones in this sample may be carry-over from other donors' samples. CDR3 sequence: CASSPQQGRCNQPQHF. The DNA of the CDR3 is TGTGCCAGCAGCCCCCAGCAGGGAAGGTGCAATCAGCCCCAGCATTTT.